Presented here are 22 T cell receptor beta chains from one specimen sequenced in a study. TCRdb independently ran MiXCR on the RT-PCR reads; one entry per CDR3 protein. The sample lists about 680,000 distinct CDR3 sequences; 14% were seen once. The sequenced material came from memory CD4+ T cells from blood. The receptors shown here come from a female donor in good health, serving as a healthy control.

This clonotype came up a few times. The chain has TRBV13 and TRBJ1-5; perhaps TRBD1 as D (6 bases). Trimming removed 0 bases from V and 7 bases from J, with 13 bases in between. Germline V gene data show CDR1 as PRHDT and CDR2 as FYEKMQ (reference sequence). The CDR3 consists of 15 residues. The CDR3 spells CASSLGGRGGQPQHF. The CDR3 DNA follows: TGTGCCAGCAGCTTAGGCGGCAGGGGAGGGCAGCCCCAGCATTTT.

This clonotype was picked up many times. V gene TRBV4-2 combines with J gene TRBJ1-1, with 9 bases matching TRBD1. CDR1 and CDR2 (germline): LGHNA, YNFKEQ. Trimming at V came to 6 bases and at J to 4 bases, leaving 3 bases not matched to a gene. The CDR3 contains 13 residues. The CDR3 loop is CASRQQGATEAFF. CDR3 bases: TGTGCCAGCAGGCAACAGGGGGCCACTGAAGCTTTCTTT.

This clonotype was observed at least ten times. The rearrangement links TRBV20-1 to TRBJ2-1; TRBD2 matches at 9 bases. After removal of 4 bases from V and 3 bases from J, the junction contained 4 bases not matched to a gene. In germline, CDR1 is DFQATT, CDR2 SNEGSKA (reference sequence). The CDR3 consists of 14 residues. The CDR3 loop reads CSANSGSDYNEQFF. CDR3 DNA sequence: TGCAGTGCTAATAGCGGGAGCGACTACAATGAGCAGTTCTTC.

The V gene is TRBV20-1, the J gene TRBJ1-1; the D gene is possibly TRBD1 (6 bases). Trimming pared 1 base from V and 7 bases from J, leaving 10 bases between. From germline, CDR1 is DFQATT and CDR2 SNEGSKA (reference sequence). CDR3 length equals 12 residues. The chain's CDR3 is CSARVQGSEAFF. CDR3 DNA sequence: TGCAGTGCTAGAGTCCAGGGGAGTGAAGCTTTCTTT.

This clonotype has a handful of counts. The rearrangement uses TRBV11-2 and TRBJ2-3; D is possibly TRBD1 (5 bases). This CDR3 region has 11 residues. Germline CDR1 SGHAT, CDR2 FQNNGV. V was cut by 8 bases and J by 3 bases, with 6 bases left in between. In DNA, the CDR3 is TGTGCCAGCGGACATACAGATACGCAGTATTTT. Protein product: CASGHTDTQYF.

This clonotype turned up a few times. The chain has TRBV20-1 and TRBJ2-7, with D possibly being TRBD2 (6 bases). Germline lookup yields CDR1 DFQATT and CDR2 SNEGSKA (reference sequence). V was pared by 4 bases and J by 0 bases, with 13 bases between. The CDR3 is made up of 14 amino acids. The CDR3: CSAKLAPDSYEQYF. The CDR3 nucleotides are TGCAGTGCTAAGCTAGCGCCCGACTCCTACGAGCAGTACTTC.

This sequence joins TRBV20-1 and TRBJ2-6, with TRBD1 identical over 10 bases. The germline CDR1 and CDR2 sequences are DFQATT and SNEGSKA (reference sequence). This CDR3 is built from 15 residues. The CDR3 DNA reads TGCAGCGCCGGGACAGGGGCCTCTGGGGCCAACGTCCTGACTTTC. It translates to CSAGTGASGANVLTF.

This clonotype was counted only a few times. The chain combines TRBV6-2 or TRBV6-3 with TRBJ1-1; 7 nucleotides agree with TRBD1. The V segment lost 6 bases and the J segment 5 bases; nucleotides outside the gene matches: 9. The germline CDR1 and CDR2 sequences are MNHEY and SVGEGT. The CDR3 sequence is 14 residues long. The CDR3 spells CASRRDRAKTEAFF. Written as DNA, the CDR3 is TGTGCCAGCAGGAGAGACAGGGCAAAGACTGAAGCTTTCTTT.

This clonotype was seen ten or more times. The chain has TRBV24-1 and TRBJ2-1; 7 nucleotides align to TRBD2. The ends lost 8 bases at V and 11 bases at J; junction bases unmatched: 14. CDR3 length: 14 amino acids. Per germline, CDR1 KGHDR and CDR2 SFDVKD. CDR3 nucleotide sequence: TGTGCCACCACCAACGGACTAGGTCGGGACCAGCAGTTCTTC. Encoded protein: CATTNGLGRDQQFF.

This clonotype has ten or more counts. The J gene is TRBJ2-3, the V gene TRBV7-3, with 11 bases aligning to TRBD2. The CDR3 spans 20 residues. The J segment lost 0 bases and the V segment lost 5 bases, leaving 16 bases of the junction unmatched. From germline, CDR1 is SGHTA and CDR2 FQGTGA. The CDR3 nucleotides are TGTGCCAGCAGCCCTTTAGCGGGGGGGTCGAGAAGTCTAAGCACAGATACGCAGTATTTT. This gives the protein CASSPLAGGSRSLSTDTQYF.

At least ten counts were recorded for this clonotype. The V call is TRBV20-1, the J call TRBJ2-7, with D hard to call. This CDR3 has 10 amino acids. The V and J ends lost 5 bases and 6 bases respectively, with 8 bases between them. Germline values: CDR1 DFQATT, CDR2 SNEGSKA (reference sequence). CDR3 nucleotides: TGCAGTGCTGTAATCGGCGAGCAGTACTTC. Its protein is CSAVIGEQYF.

This clonotype was counted between two and nine times. V is TRBV9 and J is TRBJ1-2, with 7 bases matching TRBD1. With V trimmed by 4 bases and J by 0 bases, 6 bases remained unmatched. CDR3 length equals 15 residues. The germline V gene encodes CDR1 SGDLS and CDR2 YYNGEE. CDR3 bases: TGTGCCAGCAGCCCTCAGACAGGGTCTAACTATGGCTACACCTTC. It specifies CASSPQTGSNYGYTF.

V gene TRBV29-1 combines with J gene TRBJ1-2; TRBD1 might be the D (5 bases). The CDR3 runs to 16 residues. Germline CDR1 SQVTM, CDR2 ANQGSEA. V was pared by 7 bases and J by 7 bases, with 28 bases between. CDR3 bases: TGCAGCGCCGGAGGGGTGGACGGTAAAACCCAAGGTGGCTACACCTTC. Residues: CSAGGVDGKTQGGYTF.

This chain connects TRBV7-9 to TRBJ2-4, with 8 bases fitting TRBD1. CDR1 is SEHNR and CDR2 is FQNEAQ in the germline V gene (reference sequence). CDR3 length: 16 amino acids. J gave up 3 bases and V 3 bases, and 7 bases lay outside the gene matches. The chain's CDR3 is CASSLVRGLNKNIQYF. The CDR3 region has the DNA TGTGCCAGCAGCTTGGTCAGGGGGCTTAACAAAAACATTCAGTACTTC. The full variable domain, in which reference TRBV7-9 and TRBJ2-4 provide the parts outside the CDR3, is DTGVSQNPRHKITKRGQNVTFRCDPISEHNRLYWYRQTLGQGPEFLTYFQNEAQLEKSRLLSDRFSAERPKGSFSTLEIQRTEQGDSAMYLCASSLVRGLNKNIQYFGAGTRLSVL.

This clonotype was seen a handful of times. J is TRBJ2-5 and V is TRBV5-1, with TRBD1 matching 7 bases. V was pared by 3 bases and J by 5 bases, with 7 bases of the junction left unmatched. The germline CDR1 and CDR2 sequences are SGHRS and YFSETQ. The CDR3 sequence is 14 residues long. The CDR3 loop is CASSWNRGRETQYF. As DNA, the CDR3 is TGCGCCAGCAGCTGGAACAGGGGACGGGAGACCCAGTACTTC.

The CDR3 DNA follows: TGCGCCAGCAGCCGACACCTAGACGCGTACAATGAGCAGTTCTTC. This gives the protein CASSRHLDAYNEQFF. The gene calls are TRBV5-1 and TRBJ2-1, with D uncertain. This CDR3 spans 15 amino acids. The germline V gene has CDR1 SGHRS and CDR2 YFSETQ. Trimming left V 4 bases short and J 4 bases short, with 15 bases between.

This clonotype was recorded a few times. The V call is TRBV27, the J call TRBJ2-1; 8 bases agree with TRBD1. The V and J ends lost 3 bases and 6 bases, in that order; junction bases with no gene match: 7. Germline V gives CDR1 MNHEY, CDR2 SMNVEV (reference sequence). The CDR3 is made up of 15 amino acids. CDR3 protein: CASSFGQGTPNEQFF. CDR3 in DNA: TGTGCCAGCAGTTTTGGACAGGGTACCCCCAATGAGCAGTTCTTC.

The chain is built from TRBV20-1 and TRBJ1-1; D unclear. CDR3 length: 13 residues. The V gene's germline CDR1 is DFQATT and CDR2 SNEGSKA (reference sequence). The ends were cut back, 5 bases at V and 2 bases at J, with 12 bases in the middle. The CDR3 coding sequence is TGCAGTGCTTCAATCGAGGCTAACACTGAAGCTTTCTTT. Protein: CSASIEANTEAFF.

CDR3 sequence: CSASLSGGIGQFF. The CDR3 nucleotides are TGCAGTGCTAGTCTTTCGGGGGGGATAGGGCAGTTCTTC. The V gene is TRBV20-1, the J gene TRBJ2-1; 8 nucleotides match TRBD2. The CDR3 length is 13 residues. Germline trimming cut 3 bases from V and 12 bases from J; bases unmatched to any gene: 10. Germline CDR1 reads DFQATT; CDR2 reads SNEGSKA (reference sequence).

This clonotype was counted ten times or more. The chain employs TRBV7-2 and TRBJ2-7, with unresolved D. This CDR3 region has 16 residues. The germline gives CDR1 SGHTA, CDR2 FQGNSA. V lost 2 bases, J lost 5 bases, and 19 bases lay in between. Written as DNA, the CDR3 is TGTGCCAGCAGCTTACGAGCAGCCGTCGCAGGCCACGAGCAGTACTTC. It codes for CASSLRAAVAGHEQYF.

This clonotype was detected only a few times. J is TRBJ1-1 and V is TRBV3-1, with 7 bases matching TRBD1. Germline-derived CDR1 and CDR2 are LGHDT and YNNKEL (reference sequence). The CDR3 totals 12 residues. The V and J ends lost 1 base and 8 bases, in that order; junction bases with no gene match: 1. The CDR3 DNA reads TGTGCCAGCAGCCAAGCAGGGGGGGAAGCTTTCTTT. It codes for CASSQAGGEAFF.

This clonotype was seen a handful of times. The rearrangement links TRBV5-6 to TRBJ2-7; 13 nucleotides line up with TRBD2. CDR1 and CDR2 (germline): SGHDT, YYEEEE. This CDR3 spans 16 amino acids. The junction had 6 bases not matched to a gene; V was cut back by 4 bases and J by 2 bases. The CDR3 is CASSATGTSGAYEQYF. CDR3 sequence (DNA): TGTGCCAGCAGCGCAACCGGGACTAGCGGGGCCTACGAGCAGTACTTC.